This T cell receptor (beta chain) was sequenced for a study of T cells in Graves' hyperthyroidism and ophthalmopathy. Germline V gene data show CDR1 as SEHNR and CDR2 as FQNEAQ (reference sequence). Trimming cost V 6 bases and J 2 bases, with 11 bases left between them. The length of the CDR3 is 13 residues. Graves' hyperthyroidism was deemed stable given no ophthalmopathy progression within 18 months. Fresh peripheral blood, 10 ml, yielded the PBMCs. TCR beta CDR3 regions were amplified from RNA transcripts. First-round RT-PCR targeting the TCR CDR3 was performed with the HTBI primer set. MiXCR, run by TCRdb on the multiplex PCR reads, gives a single entry per CDR3 protein. The sample contains about 400,000 distinct CDR3 sequences, around a sixth of which appear only once.

V gene TRBV7-9 combines with J gene TRBJ2-7; D is ambiguous. The receptor was derived from a woman younger than 35 with Graves' hyperthyroidism. Sequenced sample: blood. The CDR3 bases are TGTGCCAGCAGTTGGGAAGCAACCTACGAGCAGTACTTC. Its translation: CASSWEATYEQYF.